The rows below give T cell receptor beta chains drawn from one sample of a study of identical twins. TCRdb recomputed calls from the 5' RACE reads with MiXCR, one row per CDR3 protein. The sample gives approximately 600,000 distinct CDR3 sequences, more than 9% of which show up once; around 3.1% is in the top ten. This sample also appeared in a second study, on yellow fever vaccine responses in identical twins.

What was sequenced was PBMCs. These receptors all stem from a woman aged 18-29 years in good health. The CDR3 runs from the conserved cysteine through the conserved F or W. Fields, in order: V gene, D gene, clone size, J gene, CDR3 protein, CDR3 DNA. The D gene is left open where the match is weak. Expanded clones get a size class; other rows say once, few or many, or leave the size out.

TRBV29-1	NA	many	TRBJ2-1	CSVEVRDPGQYNEQFF	TGCAGCGTTGAAGTAAGGGACCCCGGACAATACAATGAGCAGTTCTTC
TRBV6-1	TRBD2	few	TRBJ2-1	CASRTGTSNYNEQFF	TGTGCCAGCAGAACCGGGACTAGCAATTACAATGAGCAGTTCTTC
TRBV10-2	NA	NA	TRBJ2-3	CASNFPGTSTDTQYF	TGCGCCAGCAATTTCCCCGGGACTAGCACAGATACGCAGTATTTT
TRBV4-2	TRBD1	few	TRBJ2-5	CASSPRDRDKETQYF	TGTGCCAGCAGCCCGAGGGACAGGGACAAAGAGACCCAGTACTTC
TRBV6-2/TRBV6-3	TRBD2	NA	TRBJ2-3	CASSSLAGADTQYF	TGTGCCAGCAGTTCCCTAGCGGGAGCGGATACGCAGTATTTT
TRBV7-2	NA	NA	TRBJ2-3	CASSLGARGAGSDTQYF	TGTGCCAGCAGCTTAGGAGCCCGCGGGGCTGGGTCAGATACGCAGTATTTT
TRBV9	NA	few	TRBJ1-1	CASSVEGPNTEAFF	TGTGCCAGCAGCGTAGAAGGACCGAACACTGAAGCTTTCTTT
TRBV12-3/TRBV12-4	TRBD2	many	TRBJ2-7	CASSHTSGRGYEQYF	TGTGCCAGCAGTCACACTAGCGGGAGAGGTTACGAGCAGTACTTC
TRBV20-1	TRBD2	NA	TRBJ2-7	CCAIGGLAGGLGTYEQYF	TGCTGTGCTATAGGCGGGCTAGCGGGAGGTCTGGGCACCTACGAGCAGTACTTC
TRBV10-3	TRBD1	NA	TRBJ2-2	CAISDYGTAGELFF	TGTGCCATCAGTGACTACGGGACAGCCGGGGAGCTGTTTTTT
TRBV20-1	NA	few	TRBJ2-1	CSARDDRHNEQFF	TGCAGTGCTAGAGACGACAGACACAATGAGCAGTTCTTC
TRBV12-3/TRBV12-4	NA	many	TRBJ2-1	CASSGGPFNEQFF	TGTGCCAGCAGTGGGGGACCCTTCAATGAGCAGTTCTTC
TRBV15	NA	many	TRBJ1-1	CATSTRGGHTEAFF	TGTGCCACCAGCACCCGGGGTGGGCACACTGAAGCTTTCTTT
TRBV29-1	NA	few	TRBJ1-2	CSVDQILYGYTF	TGCAGCGTTGACCAGATTCTCTATGGCTACACCTTC
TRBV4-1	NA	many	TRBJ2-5	CASSPIVGQGRYQETQYF	TGCGCCAGCAGCCCGATAGTCGGGCAGGGGCGATACCAAGAGACCCAGTACTTC
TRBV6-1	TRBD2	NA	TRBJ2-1	CASSPLAGNNNEQFF	TGTGCCAGCAGTCCTCTAGCGGGCAATAACAATGAGCAGTTCTTC
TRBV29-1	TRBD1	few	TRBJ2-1	CSVEEDRPYNEQFF	TGCAGCGTTGAAGAGGACAGGCCATACAATGAGCAGTTCTTC
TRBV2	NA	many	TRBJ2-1	CASSENTYNEQFF	TGTGCCAGCAGTGAAAATACCTACAATGAGCAGTTCTTC
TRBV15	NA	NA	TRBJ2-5	CATSRGPSPETQYF	TGTGCCACCAGCAGAGGACCCTCCCCGGAGACCCAGTACTTC
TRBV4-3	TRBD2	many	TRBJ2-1	CASSQEGTSGDEQFF	TGCGCCAGCAGCCAAGAAGGGACTAGCGGTGATGAGCAGTTCTTC
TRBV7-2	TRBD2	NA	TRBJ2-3	CASSLPGLAGVDTSTDTQYF	TGTGCCAGCAGCTTACCGGGACTAGCGGGGGTCGATACAAGCACAGATACGCAGTATTTT
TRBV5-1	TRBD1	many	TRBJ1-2	CASSLEPTGAGFYGYTF	TGCGCCAGCAGCTTGGAACCGACAGGGGCGGGATTCTATGGCTACACCTTC
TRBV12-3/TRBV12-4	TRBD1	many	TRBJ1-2	CASSLGQGAEDYGYTF	TGTGCCAGCAGTTTAGGTCAGGGGGCGGAGGACTATGGCTACACCTTC
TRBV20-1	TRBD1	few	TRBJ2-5	CSARGWDSQETQYF	TGCAGTGCTAGAGGATGGGACAGTCAAGAGACCCAGTACTTC
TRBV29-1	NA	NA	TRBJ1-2	CSVFKTGENYGYTF	TGCAGCGTATTTAAGACAGGCGAAAACTATGGCTACACCTTC
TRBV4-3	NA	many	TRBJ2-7	CASSQDRAGPYYEQYF	TGCGCCAGCAGCCAAGATCGGGCGGGGCCCTACTACGAGCAGTACTTC
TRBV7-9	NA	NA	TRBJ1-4	CASSLEGGREHEKLFF	TGTGCCAGCAGCTTAGAAGGCGGGAGGGAACATGAAAAACTGTTTTTT
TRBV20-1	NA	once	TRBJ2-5	CSASTGSWVQETQYF	TGCAGTGCTAGTACAGGTAGCTGGGTCCAAGAGACCCAGTACTTC
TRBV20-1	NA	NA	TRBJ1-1	CSARDPGLNTEAFF	TGCAGTGCTAGAGATCCAGGCCTAAACACTGAAGCTTTCTTT
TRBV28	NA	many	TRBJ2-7	CASSRHPVVYYDEQYF	TGTGCCAGCAGTCGACACCCCGTAGTATATTACGACGAGCAGTACTTC
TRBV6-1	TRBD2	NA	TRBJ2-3	CASRLRAGVSTDTQYF	TGTGCCAGCAGACTCAGAGCGGGGGTTAGCACAGATACGCAGTATTTT
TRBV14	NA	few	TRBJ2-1	CASSQKVYGNEQFF	TGTGCCAGCAGCCAAAAGGTATACGGTAATGAGCAGTTCTTC
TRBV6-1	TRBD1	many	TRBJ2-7	CASSRRDRGNEQYF	TGTGCCAGCAGTCGACGGGACAGGGGGAACGAGCAGTACTTC
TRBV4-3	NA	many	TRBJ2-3	CASSQEEAHTQYF	TGCGCCAGCAGCCAAGAGGAAGCACATACGCAGTATTTT
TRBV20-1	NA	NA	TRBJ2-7	CSARIFRDTSSYEQYF	TGCAGTGCTAGAATCTTCCGGGACACTAGCTCCTACGAGCAGTACTTC
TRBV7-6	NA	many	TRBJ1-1	CASSLGYGRKNAEAFF	TGTGCCAGCAGCTTAGGGTACGGGAGAAAGAACGCTGAAGCTTTCTTT
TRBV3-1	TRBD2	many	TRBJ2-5	CASIPDGIAGFETQYF	TGTGCCAGCATCCCAGATGGTATAGCGGGATTCGAGACCCAGTACTTC
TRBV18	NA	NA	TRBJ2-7	CASSRSAGVVEQYF	TGTGCCAGCTCACGTTCGGCAGGGGTCGTCGAGCAGTACTTC
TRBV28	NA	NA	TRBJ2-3	CASSSSPRSDTQYF	TGTGCCAGCAGTTCGTCTCCTAGATCGGATACGCAGTATTTT
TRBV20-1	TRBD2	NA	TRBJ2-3	CSAGRYHLSGRPRVDTQYF	TGCAGTGCTGGGCGCTACCATCTTAGCGGGAGGCCCCGGGTAGATACGCAGTATTTT
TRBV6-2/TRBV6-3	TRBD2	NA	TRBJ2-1	CASSSTLILAGGPGNEQFF	TGTGCCAGCAGTTCTACCCTCATCCTAGCGGGAGGGCCCGGCAATGAGCAGTTCTTC
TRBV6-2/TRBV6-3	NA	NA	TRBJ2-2	CASSLLGRITGELFF	TGTGCCAGCAGTTTACTGGGGAGGATCACCGGGGAGCTGTTTTTT
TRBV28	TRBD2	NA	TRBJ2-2	CASRTKKPTSGSLGELFF	TGTGCCAGCAGGACAAAAAAACCGACTAGCGGGAGTCTCGGGGAGCTGTTTTTT
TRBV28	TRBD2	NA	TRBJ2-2	CASSYPGSGRVTGELFF	TGTGCCAGCAGTTATCCCGGTAGCGGGAGAGTAACCGGGGAGCTGTTTTTT
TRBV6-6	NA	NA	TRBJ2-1	CASSTLDFRQFF	TGTGCCAGCAGCACGCTGGATTTTAGGCAGTTCTTC
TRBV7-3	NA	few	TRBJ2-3	CASSLASVGDTQYF	TGTGCCAGCAGCTTGGCTAGCGTGGGGGATACGCAGTATTTT
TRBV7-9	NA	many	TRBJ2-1	CASSPSHNEQFF	TGTGCCAGCAGCCCTTCACACAATGAGCAGTTCTTC
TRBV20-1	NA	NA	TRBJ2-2	CSARKKTNTGELFF	TGCAGTGCTAGAAAAAAAACGAACACCGGGGAGCTGTTTTTT
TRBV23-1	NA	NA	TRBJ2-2	CASSFRGGPPGSCFF	NA
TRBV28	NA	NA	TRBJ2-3	CASSRRVEGGTQYF	TGTGCCAGCAGCCGCCGGGTCGAGGGAGGAACGCAGTATTTT
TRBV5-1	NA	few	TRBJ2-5	CASSLARDLRETQYF	TGCGCCAGCAGCTTGGCCAGGGACCTCCGAGAGACCCAGTACTTC
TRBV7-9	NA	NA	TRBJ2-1	CASGGALAYNEQFF	TGTGCCAGCGGGGGGGCCCTTGCCTACAATGAGCAGTTCTTC
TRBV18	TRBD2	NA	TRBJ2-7	CASSRLAGDLEQYF	TGTGCCAGCTCCCGACTAGCGGGAGATCTCGAGCAGTACTTC
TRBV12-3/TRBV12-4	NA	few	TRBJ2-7	CASKGLKYEQYF	TGTGCCAGCAAGGGACTGAAGTACGAGCAGTACTTC
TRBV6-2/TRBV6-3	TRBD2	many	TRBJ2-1	CASSEREHNEQFF	TGTGCCAGCAGCGAGCGGGAACATAATGAGCAGTTCTTC
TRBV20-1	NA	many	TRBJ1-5	CSAGASGGSQPQHF	TGCAGTGCTGGGGCTTCGGGGGGTAGTCAGCCCCAGCATTTT
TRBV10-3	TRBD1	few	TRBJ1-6	CAISEDDRVGSPLHF	TGTGCCATCAGTGAAGATGACAGGGTGGGTTCACCCCTCCACTTT
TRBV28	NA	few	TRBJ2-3	CASSFSGRNTQYF	TGTGCCAGCAGTTTTTCAGGGCGTAATACGCAGTATTTT
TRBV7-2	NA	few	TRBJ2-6	CASSLTGLGANVLTF	TGTGCCAGCAGCTTGACGGGGTTGGGGGCCAACGTCCTGACTTTC
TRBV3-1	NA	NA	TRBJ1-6	CASSQGTALNSPLHF	TGTGCCAGCAGCCAAGGGACAGCACTTAATTCACCCCTCCACTTT